One T cell receptor (beta chain) is described in this entry. Its target is not known. This record comes from a study of OX40 agonist ivuxolimab in advanced cancers. At the level of the study: Antecedent anti-PD-1, anti-PD-L1 or anti-CTLA-4 therapy was permissible, with roughly 36% having received some. Study-level results: What antigens the expanded peripheral T cells recognized was never established. Expanded clones were, on average, more numerous among CD8+ T cells than CD4+.

V gave up 8 bases and J gave up 4 bases, with 16 bases separating them. The CDR3 consists of 14 residues. Germline V lookup: CDR1 SGHVS, CDR2 FNYEAQ. Profiled with immunoSEQ multiplex PCR; TCRdb holds only in-frame clones, not every one. Here the sample spans 60,000 to 85,000 clones, approximately 88% being singletons. The source was CD4+ or CD8+ T cells sorted from blood, collected in a trial of the OX40 agonist ivuxolimab. The receptor comes from an adult with an advanced solid tumor such as melanoma, head and neck, liver or kidney cancer. This chain connects TRBV7-6 to TRBJ2-3; D may be TRBD1 or TRBD2 (5 bases each). CDR3 amino acids: CASAHVGAPDTQYF. CDR3 DNA: TGTGCCAGCGCCCATGTCGGGGCCCCAGATACGCAGTATTTT.